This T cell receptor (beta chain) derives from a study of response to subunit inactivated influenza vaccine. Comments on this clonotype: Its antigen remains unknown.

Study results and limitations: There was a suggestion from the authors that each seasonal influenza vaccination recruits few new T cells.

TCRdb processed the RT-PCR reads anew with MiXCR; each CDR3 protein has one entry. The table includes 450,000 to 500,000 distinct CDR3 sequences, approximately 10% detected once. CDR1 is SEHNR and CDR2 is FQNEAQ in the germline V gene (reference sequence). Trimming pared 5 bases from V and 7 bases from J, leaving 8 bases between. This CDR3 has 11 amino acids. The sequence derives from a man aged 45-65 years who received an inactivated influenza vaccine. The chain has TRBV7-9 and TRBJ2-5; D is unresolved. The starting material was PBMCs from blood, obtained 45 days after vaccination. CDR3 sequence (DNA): TGTGCCAGCAGCAGATCAGGGACCCAGTACTTC. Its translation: CASSRSGTQYF.